The 28 T cell receptor beta chains in this list originate from one sample, sequenced in a study of T cell responses to AZD1222 COVID-19 vaccine. Some clones are missing from TCRdb's copy, which holds only in-frame ones; the method was immunoSEQ multiplex PCR. The data contain 60,000 to 75,000 clones, 60% to 85% of them singletons. The starting material was peripheral blood, obtained 28 days after the second AZD1222 dose. The receptors here all came from an adult who received the AZD1222 COVID-19 vaccine.

This chain connects TRBV5-1 to TRBJ2-1, with D hard to call. Trimming took 3 bases from V and 7 from J, leaving 5 bases between them. Germline V CDR1 and CDR2: SGHRS, YFSETQ. The CDR3 consists of 11 residues. The CDR3 sequence is CASSSDNEQFF. The CDR3 DNA reads as TGCGCCAGCAGCTCTGATAATGAGCAGTTCTTC.

This clone was observed a few times. The chain couples TRBV6-5 to TRBJ1-1; D remains ambiguous. Per germline, CDR1 MNHEY and CDR2 SVGAGI. Trimming removed 6 bases from V and 1 base from J, with 12 bases in between. This CDR3 contains 14 residues. CDR3 region: CASSLREPNTEAFF. DNA for the CDR3: TGTGCCAGCAGCCTCCGGGAGCCGAACACTGAAGCTTTCTTT.

This chain links TRBV5-1 with TRBJ2-3; the match to TRBD1 covers 8 bases. Unmatched junction bases numbered 4, after V lost 3 bases and J lost 1 base. The germline V gene encodes CDR1 SGHRS and CDR2 YFSETQ. This CDR3 contains 15 residues. CDR3 residues: CASSSGGQGTDTQYF. The CDR3 nucleotides are TGCGCCAGCAGCTCTGGGGGACAGGGCACAGATACGCAGTATTTT.

The chain uses TRBV4-3 and TRBJ1-1; 9 nucleotides agree with TRBD1. V lost 4 bases, J lost 4 bases, and 7 bases stayed unmatched. The CDR3 has 15 amino acids. CDR1 LGHNA and CDR2 YSLEER come from the germline V gene. This chain's CDR3 is CASSLEQGAGTEAFF. For the CDR3, the DNA is TGCGCCAGCAGCCTAGAACAGGGGGCCGGCACTGAAGCTTTCTTT.

The chain combines TRBV18 with TRBJ1-2; 8 bases align to TRBD1. Per germline, CDR1 KGHSH and CDR2 LQKENI. The CDR3 length is 14 residues. The V segment lost 3 bases and the J segment 6 bases; nucleotides outside the gene matches: 6. CDR3 sequence reads: CASSPTQGADGYTF. In DNA, the CDR3 is TGTGCCAGCTCACCGACGCAGGGGGCGGATGGCTACACCTTC.

This clone was recorded only once. The rearrangement uses TRBV3-1 (or the pseudogene TRBV3-2) and TRBJ2-5; D is perhaps TRBD2 (6 bases). Germline CDR1 is LGHDT and CDR2 is YNNKEL (reference sequence). This CDR3 contains 16 residues. Trimming pared 1 base from V and 2 bases from J, leaving 14 bases between. The CDR3: CASSQAAGWGQETQYF. The CDR3 coding sequence is TGTGCCAGCAGCCAAGCGGCGGGGTGGGGGCAAGAGACCCAGTACTTC.

This chain connects TRBV6-5 to TRBJ2-1; 9 bases map to TRBD2. The CDR3 runs to 15 residues. Germline V lookup: CDR1 MNHEY, CDR2 SVGAGI. The J segment lost 2 bases and the V segment lost 3 bases, leaving 2 bases of the junction unmatched. For the CDR3, the DNA is TGTGCCAGCAGTTATGTAGCGGGGGCCTACAATGAGCAGTTCTTC. It codes for CASSYVAGAYNEQFF.

This chain connects TRBV7-8 to TRBJ1-2; D might be TRBD1 (5 bases). Germline values: CDR1 SGHVS, CDR2 FQNEAQ. V was pared by 0 bases and J by 4 bases, with 24 bases between. This CDR3 comprises 19 residues. In nucleotides, the CDR3 is TGTGCCAGCAGCTTAGCCGCTAACCCGAGTGTAAGGGGTAGCTATGGCTACACCTTC. This gives the protein CASSLAANPSVRGSYGYTF.

This clone turned up a few times. This chain joins TRBV11-2 and TRBJ2-3; D is possibly TRBD1 (6 bases). V was shortened by 0 bases and J by 3 bases, with 7 bases between the two germline ends. The germline CDR1 and CDR2 sequences are SGHAT and FQNNGV. The CDR3 covers 14 residues. Written as DNA, the CDR3 is TGTGCCAGCAGCTTAGACAGGGGAACAGATACGCAGTATTTT. Translating gives CASSLDRGTDTQYF.

This chain uses TRBV6-5 with TRBJ1-5; 9 positions match TRBD1. The ends lost 6 bases at V and 7 bases at J; junction bases unmatched: 10. The CDR3 has 15 amino acids. Germline V gene sequence: CDR1 MNHEY, CDR2 SVGAGI. The CDR3 DNA is TGTGCCAGCAGAGCCAGACAGGGGGGATTCCAGCCCCAGCATTTT. Its translation: CASRARQGGFQPQHF.

The rearrangement joins TRBV30 to TRBJ1-1; D may be TRBD1 (5 bases). The CDR3 contains 13 residues. CDR1 GTSNPN and CDR2 SVGIG come from the germline V gene (reference sequence). CDR3 DNA: TGTGTTCTTCGGAGGGGCGGGAACACTGAAGCTTTCTTT. This gives the protein CVLRRGGNTEAFF.

V and J are TRBV5-6 and TRBJ2-3; D possibly uses TRBD1 or TRBD2 (6 bases each). Germline V lookup: CDR1 SGHDT, CDR2 YYEEEE. The CDR3 has 15 residues. Between the trimmed V and J ends, which lost 4 bases and 1 base, there was a span of 13 bases. CDR3 residues: CASSLTGAGTDTQYF. The CDR3 DNA follows: TGTGCCAGCAGCCTCACGGGGGCCGGCACAGATACGCAGTATTTT.

J is TRBJ1-6 and V is TRBV2; TRBD1 matches at 8 bases. Germline V gene sequence: CDR1 SNHLY, CDR2 FYNNEI. This CDR3 has 14 residues. Losses at the gene ends were 6 bases for V and 3 bases for J; bases not matched to a gene: 1. The CDR3 bases are TGTGCCAGCAGCGACAGGGGCTATAATTCACCCCTCCACTTT. Translation gives CASSDRGYNSPLHF.

This sequence joins TRBV6-5 and TRBJ1-3; a weak D match, TRBD1 (5 bases). The CDR3 is 15 residues long. Looked up from germline, CDR1 is MNHEY and CDR2 is SVGAGI. Trimming removed 6 bases at V and 4 bases at J, with 16 bases between. The CDR3 DNA sequence: TGTGCCAGCAGCCGATCATCGGGGGGGGGAAACACCATATATTTT. It codes for CASSRSSGGGNTIYF.

The chain carries TRBV19 and TRBJ1-2; TRBD1 might be the D (6 bases). The V gene's germline CDR1 is LNHDA and CDR2 SQIVND (reference sequence). V was clipped by 5 bases and J by 5 bases, with 15 bases between them. The CDR3 spans 14 residues. CDR3 DNA: TGTGCCAGTAGTCCAGACTTCAGGGGTTATGGCTACACCTTC. Encoded protein: CASSPDFRGYGYTF.

The J gene is TRBJ1-4, the V gene TRBV12-5; D is undetermined. This CDR3 is 15 amino acids long. Germline CDR1 and CDR2: LGHNT and FRNRAP. V was shortened by 1 base and J by 8 bases, with 14 bases between the two germline ends. The CDR3: CASGLAGGQNEKLFF. The DNA of the CDR3 is TGTGCTAGTGGTTTGGCCGGAGGGCAGAACGAAAAACTGTTTTTT.

The V call is TRBV6-1, the J call TRBJ2-3; D is ambiguous. Trimming stripped 2 bases from V and 2 bases from J, with 14 bases between. Germline CDR1 reads MNHNS; CDR2 reads SASEGT. CDR3 length: 16 amino acids. CDR3 region: CASSESAQTLTDTQYF. CDR3 nucleotide sequence: TGTGCCAGCAGTGAAAGTGCGCAAACCCTCACAGATACGCAGTATTTT.

Comment on this clone: Other DNA sequences of this sample code for an identical CDR3. This rearrangement joins TRBV12-3 or TRBV12-4 to TRBJ1-2; TRBD1 is a possible D gene (5 bases). This CDR3 has 12 residues. V was cut by 0 bases and J by 8 bases, with 7 bases left in between. CDR3: CASSLAGVGYTF. The CDR3 nucleotides read TGTGCCAGCAGTTTAGCAGGGGTGGGCTACACCTTC.

This clone was found a few times. The rearrangement uses TRBV3-1 (or the pseudogene TRBV3-2) and TRBJ2-7, with 7 bases that match TRBD1. Germline CDR1 LGHDT, CDR2 YNNKEL (reference sequence). V was clipped by 8 bases and J by 0 bases; unmatched bases: 7. This CDR3 has 14 amino acids. The CDR3: CASGNRDSSYEQYF. CDR3 DNA: TGTGCCAGCGGCAATCGGGACAGCTCCTACGAGCAGTACTTC.

The genes are TRBV24-1 and TRBJ2-5, with 8 bases that match TRBD1. The CDR3 has 16 residues. CDR1 and CDR2 from the germline V gene are KGHDR and SFDVKD. Germline trimming cut 2 bases from V and 5 bases from J; bases unmatched to any gene: 9. In DNA, the CDR3 is TGTGCCACCAGTGATTCCGCGACAGGGGCAGGGGAGACCCAGTACTTC. Translation gives CATSDSATGAGETQYF.

The rearrangement joins TRBV15 to TRBJ1-5; no firm D call. Germline V gene sequence: CDR1 LNHNV, CDR2 YYDKDF (reference sequence). The CDR3 runs 18 residues. The V and J ends lost 0 bases and 0 bases respectively, with 15 bases between them. CDR3 sequence (DNA): TGTGCCACCAGCAGAGATCAGGCAGGCTTTTATAGCAATCAGCCCCAGCATTTT. Translation: CATSRDQAGFYSNQPQHF.

The CDR3 region is CASSTTGSGNTIYF. The CDR3 bases are TGTGCCAGCAGCACAACGGGCTCTGGAAACACCATATATTTT. This sequence joins TRBV25-1 and TRBJ1-3; D not certain. This CDR3 comprises 14 residues. Germline CDR1 reads MGHDK; CDR2 reads SYGVNS. The V and J ends lost 6 bases and 0 bases respectively, with 9 bases between them.

Only a few counts were recorded for this clone. This chain uses TRBV6-5 with TRBJ1-1, with D possibly TRBD1 on 6 matching bases. The CDR3 runs 12 residues. Germline assignment: CDR1 MNHEY and CDR2 SVGAGI. V dropped 5 bases and J dropped 3 bases, with 7 bases sitting between them. CDR3 DNA: TGTGCCAGCAGTCAGGGGTACACTGAAGCTTTCTTT. It encodes CASSQGYTEAFF.

The rearrangement links TRBV12-3 or TRBV12-4 to TRBJ1-3; weak D call: TRBD1 (6 bases). V lost 7 bases to trimming and J lost 4 bases, with 11 bases between them. The CDR3 runs 13 residues. The chain's CDR3 is CASIQGLGNTIYF. The CDR3 DNA sequence: TGTGCCAGCATCCAGGGGCTCGGAAACACCATATATTTT.

The chain links TRBV11-3 to TRBJ2-3; D is perhaps TRBD1 or TRBD2 (6 bases each). Trimming took off 5 bases at V and 1 base at J, with 16 bases between the two ends. Germline V CDR1 and CDR2: SGHNT, YENEEA. This CDR3 has 16 amino acids. CDR3 sequence (DNA): TGTGCCAGCAGCGCCGTGTCTAGGGGGGGCACAGATACGCAGTATTTT. Its protein product is CASSAVSRGGTDTQYF.

In nucleotides, the CDR3 is TGTGCCAGCAGCCAAGATTCGTTGTCGGGACTAGCGGGGGGAGGGGTCACAGATACGCAGTATTTT. This gives the protein CASSQDSLSGLAGGGVTDTQYF. The chain combines TRBV3-1 (or the pseudogene TRBV3-2) with TRBJ2-3; 15 nucleotides agree with TRBD2. The germline V gene encodes CDR1 LGHDT and CDR2 YNNKEL (reference sequence). Trimming removed 0 bases from V and 2 bases from J; junction bases left unmatched: 15. This CDR3 spans 22 amino acids.

The J gene is TRBJ2-7, the V gene TRBV15; maybe TRBD2 (5 bases). The CDR3 has 14 amino acids. The germline CDR1 and CDR2 sequences are LNHNV and YYDKDF (reference sequence). Trimming stripped 3 bases from V and 2 bases from J, with 11 bases between. The CDR3 bases are TGTGCCACCAGCAGGGATCGGGGTCCCTACGAGCAGTACTTC. It codes for CATSRDRGPYEQYF.

This chain links TRBV28 with TRBJ1-5; 8 positions agree with TRBD1. V was pared by 10 bases and J by 5 bases, with 10 bases of the junction left unmatched. Germline V gene lookup returns CDR1 MDHEN and CDR2 SYDVKM. The CDR3 consists of 14 residues. The CDR3 region is CATYDRGWDQPQHF. The CDR3 bases are TGTGCCACGTACGACAGGGGATGGGATCAGCCCCAGCATTTT.